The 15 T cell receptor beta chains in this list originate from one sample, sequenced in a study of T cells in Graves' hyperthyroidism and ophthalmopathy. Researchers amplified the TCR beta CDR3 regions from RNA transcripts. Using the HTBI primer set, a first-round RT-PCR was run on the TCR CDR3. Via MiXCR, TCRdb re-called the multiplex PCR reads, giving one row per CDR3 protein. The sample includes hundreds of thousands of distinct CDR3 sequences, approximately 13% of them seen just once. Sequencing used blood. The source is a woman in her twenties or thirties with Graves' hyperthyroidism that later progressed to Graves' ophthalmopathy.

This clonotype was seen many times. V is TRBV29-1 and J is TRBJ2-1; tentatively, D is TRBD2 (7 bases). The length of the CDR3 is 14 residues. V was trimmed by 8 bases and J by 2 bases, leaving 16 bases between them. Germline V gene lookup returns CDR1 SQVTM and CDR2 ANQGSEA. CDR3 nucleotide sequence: TGCAGCTACGGGGGGAGGGACACCTACAATGAGCAGTTCTTC. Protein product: CSYGGRDTYNEQFF.

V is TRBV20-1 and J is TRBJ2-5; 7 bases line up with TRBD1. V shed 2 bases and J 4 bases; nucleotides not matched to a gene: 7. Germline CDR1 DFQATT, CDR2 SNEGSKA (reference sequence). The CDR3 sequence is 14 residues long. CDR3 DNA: TGCAGTGCTAGATCCCGACAGGGAAGAGAGACCCAGTACTTC. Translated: CSARSRQGRETQYF.

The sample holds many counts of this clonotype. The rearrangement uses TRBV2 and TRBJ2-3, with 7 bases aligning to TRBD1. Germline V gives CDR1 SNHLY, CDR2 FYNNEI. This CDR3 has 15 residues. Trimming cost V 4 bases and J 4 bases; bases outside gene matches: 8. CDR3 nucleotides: TGTGCCAGCAGTGTCGAACAGGGGTCTCCAGATACGCAGTATTTT. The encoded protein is CASSVEQGSPDTQYF.

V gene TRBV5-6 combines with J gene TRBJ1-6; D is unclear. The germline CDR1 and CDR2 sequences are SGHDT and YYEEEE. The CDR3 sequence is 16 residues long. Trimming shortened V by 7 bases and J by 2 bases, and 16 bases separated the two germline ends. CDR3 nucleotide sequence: TGTGCCAGCGGTTGGGGTAAACGGCCCTATAATTCACCCCTCCACTTT. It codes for CASGWGKRPYNSPLHF.

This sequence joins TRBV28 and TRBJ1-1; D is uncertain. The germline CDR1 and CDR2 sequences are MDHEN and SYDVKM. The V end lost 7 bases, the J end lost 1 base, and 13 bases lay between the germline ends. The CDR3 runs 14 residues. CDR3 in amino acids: CASNEGWENTEAFF. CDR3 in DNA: TGTGCCAGCAACGAAGGTTGGGAGAACACTGAAGCTTTCTTT.

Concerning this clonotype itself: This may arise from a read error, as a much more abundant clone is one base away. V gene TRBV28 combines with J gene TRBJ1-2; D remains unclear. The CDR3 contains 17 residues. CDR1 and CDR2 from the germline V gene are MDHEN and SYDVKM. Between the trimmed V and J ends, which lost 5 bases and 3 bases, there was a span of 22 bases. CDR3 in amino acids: CASSPEEEASWDYGYTF. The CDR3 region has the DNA TGTGCCAGCAGTCCCGAGGAAGAGGCCTCCTGGGACTATGGCTACACCTTC.

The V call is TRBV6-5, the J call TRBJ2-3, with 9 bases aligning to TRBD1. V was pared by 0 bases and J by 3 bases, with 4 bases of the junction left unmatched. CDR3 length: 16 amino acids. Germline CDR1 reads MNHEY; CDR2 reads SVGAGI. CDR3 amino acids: CASSYSVGQGTDTQYF. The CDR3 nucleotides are TGTGCCAGCAGTTACTCCGTGGGACAGGGAACAGATACGCAGTATTTT.

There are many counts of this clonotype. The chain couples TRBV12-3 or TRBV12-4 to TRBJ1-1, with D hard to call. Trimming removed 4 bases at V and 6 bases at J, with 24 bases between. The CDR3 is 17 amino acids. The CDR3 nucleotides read TGTGCCAGCAGTTACCGAACTTCAGGATGGGCCCATGCTGAAGCTTTCTTT. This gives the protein CASSYRTSGWAHAEAFF.

The CDR3 loop reads CASSDGQEDTEAFF. DNA for the CDR3: TGTGCCAGCAGTGACGGACAGGAGGACACTGAAGCTTTCTTT. This sequence joins TRBV6-1 and TRBJ1-1, with 7 bases lining up with TRBD1. The CDR3 consists of 14 residues. From germline, CDR1 is MNHNS and CDR2 SASEGT. V trimming: 3 bases; J trimming: 3 bases; junction bases outside the gene matches: 4.

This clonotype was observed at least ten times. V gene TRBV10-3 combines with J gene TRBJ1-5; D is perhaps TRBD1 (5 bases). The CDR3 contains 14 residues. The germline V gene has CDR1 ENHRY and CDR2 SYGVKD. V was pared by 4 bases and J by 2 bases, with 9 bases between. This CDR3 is CAISGQGGNQPQHF. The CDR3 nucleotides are TGTGCCATCAGTGGCCAGGGAGGCAATCAGCCCCAGCATTTT.

For the CDR3, the DNA is TGTGCCAGCAGTCTCACACTAGCGTGGAGCTCCTACAATGAGCAGTTCTTC. This translates into CASSLTLAWSSYNEQFF. The chain links TRBV6-1 to TRBJ2-1, with 7 bases lining up with TRBD2. V gave up 5 bases and J gave up 0 bases; unmatched junction bases: 10. Per germline, CDR1 MNHNS and CDR2 SASEGT. The CDR3 totals 17 residues.

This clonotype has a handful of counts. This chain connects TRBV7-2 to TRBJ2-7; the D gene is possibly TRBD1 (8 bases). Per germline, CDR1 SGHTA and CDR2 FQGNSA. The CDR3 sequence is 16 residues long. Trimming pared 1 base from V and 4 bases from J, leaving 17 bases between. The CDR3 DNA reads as TGTGCCAGCAGCTTAGTTGGGGGGGGACAGGCGTACGAGCAGTACTTC. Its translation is CASSLVGGGQAYEQYF.

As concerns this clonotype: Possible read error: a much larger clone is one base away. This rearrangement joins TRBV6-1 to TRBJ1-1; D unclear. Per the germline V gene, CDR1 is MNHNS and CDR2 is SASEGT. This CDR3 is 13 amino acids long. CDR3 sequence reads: CASRPGPNTVAFF. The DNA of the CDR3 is TGTGCCAGCAGGCCAGGACCTAACACTGTAGCTTTCTTT.

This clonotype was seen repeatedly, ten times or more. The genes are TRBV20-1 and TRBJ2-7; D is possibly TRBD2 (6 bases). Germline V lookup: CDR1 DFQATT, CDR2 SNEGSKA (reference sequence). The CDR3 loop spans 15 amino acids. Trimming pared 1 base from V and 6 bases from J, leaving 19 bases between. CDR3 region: CSARGWASRGSEQYF. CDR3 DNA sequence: TGCAGTGCTAGAGGTTGGGCCTCCCGGGGGAGCGAGCAGTACTTC.

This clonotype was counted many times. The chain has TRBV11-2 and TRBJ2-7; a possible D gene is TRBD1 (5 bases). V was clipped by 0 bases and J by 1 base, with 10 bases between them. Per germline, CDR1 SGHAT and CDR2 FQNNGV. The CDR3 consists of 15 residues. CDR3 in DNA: TGTGCCAGCAGCTTAGATTTAGGGGATTCCTACGAGCAGTACTTC. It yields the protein CASSLDLGDSYEQYF.